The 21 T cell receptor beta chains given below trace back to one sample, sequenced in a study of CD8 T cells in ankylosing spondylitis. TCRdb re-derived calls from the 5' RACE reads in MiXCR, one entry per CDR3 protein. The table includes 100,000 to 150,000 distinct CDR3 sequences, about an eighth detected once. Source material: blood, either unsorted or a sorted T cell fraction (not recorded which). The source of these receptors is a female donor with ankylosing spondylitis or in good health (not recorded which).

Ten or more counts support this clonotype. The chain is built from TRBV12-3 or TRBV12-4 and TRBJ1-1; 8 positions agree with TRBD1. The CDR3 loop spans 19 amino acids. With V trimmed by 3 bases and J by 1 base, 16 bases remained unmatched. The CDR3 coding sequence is TGTGCCAGCAGTTTCTTAGACAGGGGCGACCTCTTACGGAACACTGAAGCTTTCTTT. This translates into CASSFLDRGDLLRNTEAFF.

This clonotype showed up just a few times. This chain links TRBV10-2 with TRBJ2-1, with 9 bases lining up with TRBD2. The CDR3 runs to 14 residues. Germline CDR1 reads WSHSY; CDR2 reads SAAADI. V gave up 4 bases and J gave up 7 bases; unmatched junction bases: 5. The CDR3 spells CASSGVAGVNEQFF. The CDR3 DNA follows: TGCGCCAGCAGTGGGGTAGCGGGAGTTAATGAGCAGTTCTTC.

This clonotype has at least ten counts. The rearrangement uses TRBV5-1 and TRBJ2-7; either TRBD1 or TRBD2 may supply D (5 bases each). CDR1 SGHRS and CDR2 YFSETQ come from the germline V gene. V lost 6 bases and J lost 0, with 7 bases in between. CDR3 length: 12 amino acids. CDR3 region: CASKGSSYEQYF. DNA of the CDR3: TGCGCCAGCAAGGGGAGCTCCTACGAGCAGTACTTC.

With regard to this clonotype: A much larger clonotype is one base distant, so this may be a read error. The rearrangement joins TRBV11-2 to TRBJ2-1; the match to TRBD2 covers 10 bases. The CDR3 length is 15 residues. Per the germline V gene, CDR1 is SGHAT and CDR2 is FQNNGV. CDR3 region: CDSSLEPLAGVGQFF. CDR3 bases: TGTGACAGCAGCTTAGAGCCTCTAGCGGGGGTGGGGCAGTTCTTC.

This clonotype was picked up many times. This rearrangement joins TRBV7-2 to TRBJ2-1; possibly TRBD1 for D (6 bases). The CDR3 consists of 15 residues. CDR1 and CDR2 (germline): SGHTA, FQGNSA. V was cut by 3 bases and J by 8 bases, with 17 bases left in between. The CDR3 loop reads CASSFGGWKGDEQFF. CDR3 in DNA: TGTGCCAGCAGCTTTGGGGGCTGGAAGGGGGATGAGCAGTTCTTC.

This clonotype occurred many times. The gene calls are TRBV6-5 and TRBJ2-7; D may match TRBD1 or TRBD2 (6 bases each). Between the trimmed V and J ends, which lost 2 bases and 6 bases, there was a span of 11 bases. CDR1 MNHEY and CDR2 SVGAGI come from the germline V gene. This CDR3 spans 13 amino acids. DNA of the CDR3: TGTGCCAGCAGTTACGCGACGGGGGCCGAGCAGTACTTC. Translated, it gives CASSYATGAEQYF.

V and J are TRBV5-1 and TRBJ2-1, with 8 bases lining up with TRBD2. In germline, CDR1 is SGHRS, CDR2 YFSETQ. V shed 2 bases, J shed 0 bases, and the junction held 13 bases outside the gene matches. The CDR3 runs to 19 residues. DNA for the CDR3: TGCGCCAGCAGCTTAGGGACTAGTTCTCTATCTACCTCCTACAATGAGCAGTTCTTC. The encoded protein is CASSLGTSSLSTSYNEQFF.

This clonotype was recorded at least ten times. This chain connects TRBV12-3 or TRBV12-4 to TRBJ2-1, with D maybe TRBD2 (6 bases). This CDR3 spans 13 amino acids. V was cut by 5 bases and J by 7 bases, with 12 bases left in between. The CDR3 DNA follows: TGTGCCAGCAGTACTAGCTTAACGAATGAGCAGTTCTTC. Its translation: CASSTSLTNEQFF.

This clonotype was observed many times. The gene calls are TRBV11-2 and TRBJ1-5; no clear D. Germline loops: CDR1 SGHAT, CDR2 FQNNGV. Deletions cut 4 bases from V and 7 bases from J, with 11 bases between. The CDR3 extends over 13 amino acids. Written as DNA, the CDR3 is TGTGCCAGCAGCTCAACAACGGAGCAGCCCCAGCATTTT. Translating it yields CASSSTTEQPQHF.

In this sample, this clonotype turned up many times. Here the CDR3 DNA reads TGCAGTGCCGAGACCGGGACAGGGGAGAACACTGAAGCTTTCTTT. Its translation is CSAETGTGENTEAFF. The V and J genes are TRBV20-1 and TRBJ1-1; 10 positions match TRBD1. The germline gives CDR1 DFQATT, CDR2 SNEGSKA (reference sequence). This CDR3 spans 15 amino acids. J gave up 1 base and V 6 bases, and 8 bases lay outside the gene matches.

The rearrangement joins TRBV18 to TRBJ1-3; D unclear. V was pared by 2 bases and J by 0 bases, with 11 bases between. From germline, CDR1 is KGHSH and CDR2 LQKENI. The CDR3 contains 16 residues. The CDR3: CASSPYSGNSGNTIYF. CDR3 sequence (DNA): TGTGCCAGCTCACCATATTCGGGCAACTCTGGAAACACCATATATTTT.

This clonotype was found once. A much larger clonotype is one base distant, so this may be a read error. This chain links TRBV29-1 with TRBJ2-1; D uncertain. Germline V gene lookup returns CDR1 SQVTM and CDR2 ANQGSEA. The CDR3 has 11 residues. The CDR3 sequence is CSIELVHEQFF. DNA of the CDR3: TGCAGCATTGAATTGGTCCATGAGCAGTTCTTC.

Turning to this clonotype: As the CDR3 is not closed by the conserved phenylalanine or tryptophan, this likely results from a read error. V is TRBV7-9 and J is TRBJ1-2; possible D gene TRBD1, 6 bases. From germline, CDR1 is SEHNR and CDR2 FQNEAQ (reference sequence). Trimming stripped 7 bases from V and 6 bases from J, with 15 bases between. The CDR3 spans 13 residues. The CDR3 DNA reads TGTGCCAGCAAGGGCCCCGGGGGCGATGGCTACACCTAC. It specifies CASKGPGGDGYTY.

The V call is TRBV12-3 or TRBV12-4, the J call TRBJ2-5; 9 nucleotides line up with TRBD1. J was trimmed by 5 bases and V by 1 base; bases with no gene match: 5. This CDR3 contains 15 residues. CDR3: CASSLGDRVEETQYF. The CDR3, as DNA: TGTGCCAGCAGTTTAGGGGACAGGGTGGAGGAGACCCAGTACTTC.

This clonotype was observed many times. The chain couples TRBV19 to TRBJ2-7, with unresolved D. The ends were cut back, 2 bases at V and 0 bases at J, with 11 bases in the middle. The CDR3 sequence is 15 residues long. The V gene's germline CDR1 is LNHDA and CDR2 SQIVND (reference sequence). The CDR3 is CASSIRLAYSYEQYF. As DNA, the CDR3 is TGTGCCAGTAGTATACGTCTGGCTTACTCCTACGAGCAGTACTTC.

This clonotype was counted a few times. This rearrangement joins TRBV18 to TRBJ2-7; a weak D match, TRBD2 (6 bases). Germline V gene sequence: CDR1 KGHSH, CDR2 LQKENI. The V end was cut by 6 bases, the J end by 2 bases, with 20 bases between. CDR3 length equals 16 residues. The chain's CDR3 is CASSLGGRKSTYEQYF. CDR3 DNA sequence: TGTGCCAGCTCCCTCGGAGGGAGGAAATCCACCTACGAGCAGTACTTC.

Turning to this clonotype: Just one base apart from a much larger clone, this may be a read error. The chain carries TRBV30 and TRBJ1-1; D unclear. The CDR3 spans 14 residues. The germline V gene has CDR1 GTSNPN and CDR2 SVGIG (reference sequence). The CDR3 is CVWRAQLLNTEAFF. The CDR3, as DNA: TGTGTCTGGAGGGCACAGTTATTGAACACTGAAGCTTTCTTT.

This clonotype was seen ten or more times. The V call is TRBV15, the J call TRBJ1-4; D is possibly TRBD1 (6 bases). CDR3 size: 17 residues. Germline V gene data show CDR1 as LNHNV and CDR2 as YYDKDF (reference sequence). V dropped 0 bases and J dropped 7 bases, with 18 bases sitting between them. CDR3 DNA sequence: TGTGCCACCAGCAGAGATGGCGTCGGAGCCAGGGGTGAAAAACTGTTTTTT. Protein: CATSRDGVGARGEKLFF.

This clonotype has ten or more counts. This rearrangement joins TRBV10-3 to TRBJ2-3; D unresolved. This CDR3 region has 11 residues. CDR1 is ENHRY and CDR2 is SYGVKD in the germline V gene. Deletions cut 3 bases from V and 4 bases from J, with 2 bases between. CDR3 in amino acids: CAISDADTQYF. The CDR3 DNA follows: TGTGCCATCAGTGACGCAGATACGCAGTATTTT.

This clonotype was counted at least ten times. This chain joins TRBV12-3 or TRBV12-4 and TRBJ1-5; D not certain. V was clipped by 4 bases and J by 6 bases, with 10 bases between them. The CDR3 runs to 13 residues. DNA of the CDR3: TGTGCCAGCAGTTCCAACATAGCTCAGCCCCAGCATTTT. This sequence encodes CASSSNIAQPQHF.

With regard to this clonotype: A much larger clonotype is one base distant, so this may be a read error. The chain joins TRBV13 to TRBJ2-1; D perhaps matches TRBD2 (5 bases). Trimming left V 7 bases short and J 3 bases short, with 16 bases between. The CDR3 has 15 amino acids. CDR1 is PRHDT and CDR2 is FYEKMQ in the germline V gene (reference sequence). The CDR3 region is CASTQAGISYNEQFF. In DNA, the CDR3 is TGTGCCAGCACCCAGGCCGGGATTAGCTACAATGAGCAGTTCTTC.